This T cell receptor (beta chain) was sequenced for a study of blood T cell repertoires in COVID-19. Study details: T cells, B-cell-depleted T cells, or PBMCs supplied cDNA or gDNA.

Per the study methods: Researchers report that nucleated cell counts were estimated from reference gene primer amplification. Sequenced by immunoSEQ multiplex PCR; TCRdb stores in-frame clones only, minus some. D and trimming come from the DNA, and the V and J calls and clone size come from that table. The sample includes some 190,000 clones, roughly 76% seen only once; the top ten take 11%. Seattle patient enrollment occurred during active infection, with longitudinal follow-up thereafter. The J segment lost 4 bases and the V segment lost 1 base, leaving 8 bases of the junction unmatched. Germline CDR1 SGDLS, CDR2 YYNGEE. The CDR3 covers 17 residues.

This TCR was recovered from a woman aged 40 to 49 with COVID-19, enrolled during active disease. Input material: peripheral blood. The J gene is TRBJ2-5, the V gene TRBV9; 12 nucleotides line up with TRBD1. The CDR3 protein is CASSVRAGTGGGETQYF. DNA for the CDR3: TGTGCCAGCAGCGTACGGGCCGGGACAGGGGGCGGAGAGACCCAGTACTTC.